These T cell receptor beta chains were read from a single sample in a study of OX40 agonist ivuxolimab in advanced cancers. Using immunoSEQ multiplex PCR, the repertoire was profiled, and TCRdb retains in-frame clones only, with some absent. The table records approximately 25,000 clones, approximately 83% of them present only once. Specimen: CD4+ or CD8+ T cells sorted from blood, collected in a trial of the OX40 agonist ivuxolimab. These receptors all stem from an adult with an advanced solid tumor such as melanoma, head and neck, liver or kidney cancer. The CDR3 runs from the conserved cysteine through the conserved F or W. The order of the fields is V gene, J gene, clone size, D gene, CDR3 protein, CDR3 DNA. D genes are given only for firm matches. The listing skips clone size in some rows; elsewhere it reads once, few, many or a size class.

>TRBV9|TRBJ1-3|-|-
CASSEGDGNTIYF
TGTGCCAGCAGCGAGGGGGATGGGAACACCATATATTTT
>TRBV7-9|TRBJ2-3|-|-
CASSPKRQGGGTDTQYF
TGTGCCAGCAGCCCAAAACGACAGGGCGGGGGCACAGATACGCAGTATTTT
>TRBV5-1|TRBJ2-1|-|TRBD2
CASSEAGGLSEQFF
TGCGCCAGCAGCGAAGCGGGGGGGCTTAGTGAGCAGTTCTTC
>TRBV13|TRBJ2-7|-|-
CASSLQGVYEQYF
TGTGCCAGCAGCTTACAGGGAGTCTACGAGCAGTACTTC
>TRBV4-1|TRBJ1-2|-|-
CASSQEVPALRANYGYTF
TGCGCCAGCAGCCAAGAGGTTCCGGCGTTAAGGGCTAACTATGGCTACACCTTC
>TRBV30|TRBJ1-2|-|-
CAWSTGPVGYGYTF
TGTGCCTGGAGTACGGGACCTGTCGGCTATGGCTACACCTTC
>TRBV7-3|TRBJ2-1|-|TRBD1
CASSLRGTEGYNEQFF
TGTGCCAGCAGCTTAAGGGGGACAGAGGGATACAATGAGCAGTTCTTC
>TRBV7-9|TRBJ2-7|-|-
CASRPSDGSYEQYF
TGTGCCAGCAGACCCTCAGACGGATCCTACGAGCAGTACTTC
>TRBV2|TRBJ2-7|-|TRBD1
CASPHEQGAYEQYF
TGTGCCAGCCCCCACGAGCAGGGGGCTTACGAGCAGTACTTC
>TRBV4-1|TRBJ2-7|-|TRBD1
CASSQVGQGALEQYF
TGCGCCAGCAGCCAAGTAGGACAGGGGGCCCTCGAGCAGTACTTC
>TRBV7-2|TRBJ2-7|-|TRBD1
CASSSGQSSYEQYF
TGTGCCAGCAGCTCGGGACAGAGCTCCTACGAGCAGTACTTC
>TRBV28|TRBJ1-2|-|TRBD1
CASRDQTGVDGYTF
TGTGCCAGCAGGGACCAGACAGGGGTTGATGGCTACACCTTC
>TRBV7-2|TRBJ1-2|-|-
CASIRLYGYTF
TGTGCCAGCATTCGGCTCTATGGCTACACCTTC
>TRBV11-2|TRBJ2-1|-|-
CASSLSPLSSYNEQFF
TGTGCCAGCAGCTTATCTCCCCTGAGCTCCTACAATGAGCAGTTCTTC
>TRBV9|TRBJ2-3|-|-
CASSEGLKGDTQYF
TGTGCCAGCAGCGAGGGATTGAAGGGAGATACGCAGTATTTT
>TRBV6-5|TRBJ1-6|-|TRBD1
CASRRDRGGSPLHF
TGTGCCAGCAGGAGGGACAGGGGGGGATCACCCCTCCACTTT
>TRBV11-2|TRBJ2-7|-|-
CASSLDRYGNEQYF
TGTGCCAGCAGCTTAGATCGCTACGGGAACGAGCAGTACTTC
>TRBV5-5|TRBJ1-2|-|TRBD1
CASGGGGSGYGYTF
TGTGCCAGCGGTGGAGGGGGCTCTGGCTATGGCTACACCTTC
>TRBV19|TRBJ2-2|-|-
CASSIVWAGELFF
TGTGCCAGTAGTATAGTGTGGGCCGGGGAGCTGTTTTTT
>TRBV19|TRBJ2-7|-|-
CASSPGTFVYEQYF
TGTGCCAGTAGTCCCGGGACTTTCGTCTACGAGCAGTACTTC
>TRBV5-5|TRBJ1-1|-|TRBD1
CASSWERTGGMSRNTEAFF
TGTGCCAGCAGCTGGGAACGGACAGGGGGCATGAGCCGGAACACTGAAGCTTTCTTT
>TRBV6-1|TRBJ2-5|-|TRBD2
CASSELAGAKETQYF
TGTGCCAGCAGTGAACTAGCGGGGGCTAAAGAGACCCAGTACTTC
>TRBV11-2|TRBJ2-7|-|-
CASSLATYEQYF
TGTGCCAGCAGCTTAGCTACCTACGAGCAGTACTTC
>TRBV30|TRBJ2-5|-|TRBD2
CAWSAGTSGGEETQYF
TGTGCCTGGAGCGCTGGGACTAGCGGGGGGGAAGAGACCCAGTACTTC
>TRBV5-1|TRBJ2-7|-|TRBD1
CASSWTGDLYEQYF
TGCGCCAGCAGCTGGACAGGGGACCTCTACGAGCAGTACTTC
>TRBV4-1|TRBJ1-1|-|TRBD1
CASSARQGETEAFF
TGCGCCAGCAGCGCCCGACAGGGGGAAACTGAAGCTTTCTTT
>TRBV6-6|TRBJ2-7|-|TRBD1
CASSYGQGAGEQYF
TGTGCCAGCAGTTACGGACAGGGGGCAGGTGAGCAGTACTTC
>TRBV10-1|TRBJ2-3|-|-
CASSEVGGDTQYF
TGCGCCAGCAGTGAGGTTGGCGGAGATACGCAGTATTTT
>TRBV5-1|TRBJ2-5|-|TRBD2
CASSLVGLAGGQETQYF
TGCGCCAGCAGCTTGGTGGGACTAGCGGGGGGCCAAGAGACCCAGTACTTC
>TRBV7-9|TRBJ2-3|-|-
CASSLVASFKADTQYF
TGTGCCAGCAGCTTAGTCGCCAGCTTCAAGGCAGATACGCAGTATTTT
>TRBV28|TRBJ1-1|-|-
CASSLGRLRTEAFF
TGTGCCAGCAGTTTAGGGCGGCTGAGGACTGAAGCTTTCTTT
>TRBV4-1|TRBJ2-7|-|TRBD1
CASSPGQGLYEQYF
TGCGCCAGCAGCCCGGGACAGGGCCTCTACGAGCAGTACTTC
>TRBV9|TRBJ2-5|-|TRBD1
CASSVGTGGGETQYF
TGTGCCAGCAGCGTCGGGACAGGGGGTGGAGAGACCCAGTACTTC
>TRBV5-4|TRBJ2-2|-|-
CASSFRGSVVTGELFF
TGTGCCAGCAGCTTTAGAGGTAGCGTAGTCACCGGGGAGCTGTTTTTT
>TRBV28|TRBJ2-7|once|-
CASSLNPGGQYDEQYF
TGTGCCAGCAGTTTGAATCCGGGGGGACAGTACGACGAGCAGTACTTC
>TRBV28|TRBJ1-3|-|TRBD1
CASSLTTGSLGDTIYF
TGTGCCAGCAGTTTAACGACAGGGTCCCTCGGAGACACCATATATTTT
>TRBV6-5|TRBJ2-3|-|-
CASSSSWGTTDTQYF
TGTGCCAGCAGTTCCTCTTGGGGGACCACAGATACGCAGTATTTT
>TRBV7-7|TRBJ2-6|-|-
CASSLRSKPQSRANVLTF
TGTGCCAGCAGCCTCCGGAGTAAGCCACAAAGTCGGGCCAACGTCCTGACTTTC
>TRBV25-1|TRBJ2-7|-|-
CASRGAYEQYF
TGTGCCAGCAGAGGTGCCTACGAGCAGTACTTC
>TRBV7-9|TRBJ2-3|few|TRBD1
CASSPPSRGYTDTQYF
TGTGCCAGCAGCCCCCCGAGCAGGGGGTACACAGATACGCAGTATTTT
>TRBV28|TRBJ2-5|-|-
CASSPPPAVGTGFSGGNQETQYF
TGTGCCAGCAGTCCCCCTCCGGCGGTGGGGACAGGGTTTAGCGGGGGGAATCAAGAGACCCAGTACTTC
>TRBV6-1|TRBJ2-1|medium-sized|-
CASPGGSYNEQFF
TGTGCCAGCCCTGGGGGTTCCTACAATGAGCAGTTCTTC
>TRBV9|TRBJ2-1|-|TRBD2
CASSAGLAGGNEQFF
TGTGCCAGCAGCGCGGGACTAGCGGGGGGAAATGAGCAGTTCTTC
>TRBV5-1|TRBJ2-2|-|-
CASSLAGGPHTGELFF
TGCGCCAGCAGCTTGGCAGGGGGGCCTCATACCGGGGAGCTGTTTTTT
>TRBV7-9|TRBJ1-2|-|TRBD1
CASSLGTGIYGYTF
TGTGCCAGCAGCCTCGGGACAGGGATCTATGGCTACACCTTC
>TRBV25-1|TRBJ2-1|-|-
CASSNRANEQFF
TGTGCCAGCAGTAACAGGGCAAATGAGCAGTTCTTC
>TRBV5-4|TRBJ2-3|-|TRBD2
CASSQDLAGGTDTQYF
TGTGCCAGCAGCCAAGATCTAGCGGGGGGCACAGATACGCAGTATTTT
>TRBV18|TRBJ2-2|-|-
CASSPENTGELFF
TGTGCCAGCTCACCAGAAAACACCGGGGAGCTGTTTTTT
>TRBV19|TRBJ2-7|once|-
CASSFSLLYEQYF
TGTGCCAGTAGTTTTAGCCTCCTATACGAGCAGTACTTC
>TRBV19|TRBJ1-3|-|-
CASSFRESGNTIYF
TGTGCCAGTAGTTTCAGGGAGTCTGGAAACACCATATATTTT
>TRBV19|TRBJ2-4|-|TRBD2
CASSIWSGRDIQYF
TGTGCCAGTAGTATATGGTCCGGGAGGGACATTCAGTACTTC
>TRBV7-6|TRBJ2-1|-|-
CASSPEVGSHPFF
TGTGCCAGCAGCCCGGAAGTCGGGAGTCACCCATTCTTC
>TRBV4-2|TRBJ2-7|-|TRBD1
CASSRTTGTAFEQYF
TGTGCCAGCAGCCGGACAACCGGGACAGCCTTCGAGCAGTACTTC